The next 27 T cell receptor beta chains were all read from a single sample in a study of identical twins. TCRdb recomputed calls from the 5' RACE reads with MiXCR, one row per CDR3 protein. The sample holds 400,000 to 500,000 distinct CDR3 sequences, roughly an eighth seen once. These data were also filed under a second study, of yellow fever vaccine responses in identical twins.

Sequenced: CD4+ T cells sorted from blood. These receptors came from a woman between 18 and 30 years old in good health.

This clonotype was seen ten or more times. The chain has TRBV7-9 and TRBJ2-2, with D unclear. Per germline, CDR1 SEHNR and CDR2 FQNEAQ (reference sequence). The CDR3 sequence is 15 residues long. V lost 7 bases and J 6 bases, leaving 18 bases between the germline ends. The CDR3 protein is CASKVMLESAGELFF. The CDR3 DNA follows: TGTGCCAGCAAGGTTATGTTGGAGAGTGCCGGGGAGCTGTTTTTT.

This clonotype was counted at least ten times. This sequence joins TRBV5-4 and TRBJ2-3; 7 nucleotides align to TRBD1. The germline V gene encodes CDR1 SGHNT and CDR2 YYREEE (reference sequence). This CDR3 is built from 15 residues. V lost 1 base to trimming and J lost 1 base; unmatched junction nucleotides: 3. The CDR3 loop is CASSLLGGGTDTQYF. CDR3 nucleotide sequence: TGTGCCAGCAGCTTGTTAGGGGGCGGCACAGATACGCAGTATTTT.

The chain recombines TRBV27 with TRBJ2-2; no firm D call. Between the trimmed V and J ends, which lost 3 bases and 3 bases, there was a span of 5 bases. CDR1 is MNHEY, CDR2 SMNVEV, per germline (reference sequence). The CDR3 runs to 13 residues. The CDR3 DNA follows: TGTGCCAGCAGTTTGATGTACACCGGGGAGCTGTTTTTT. Amino acid sequence: CASSLMYTGELFF.

The rearrangement uses TRBV5-1 and TRBJ2-5, with 7 bases identical to TRBD1. CDR1 and CDR2 from the germline V gene are SGHRS and YFSETQ. Unmatched junction bases numbered 1, after V lost 2 bases and J lost 3 bases. The CDR3 covers 13 residues. CDR3 nucleotides: TGCGCCAGCAGCTTTACAGGGGAAGAGACCCAGTACTTC. Translation gives CASSFTGEETQYF.

The CDR3 region is CASSQDGPYGYTF. DNA of the CDR3: TGTGCCAGCAGCCAAGATGGACCCTATGGCTACACCTTC. The J gene is TRBJ1-2, the V gene TRBV3-1; D remains ambiguous. Trimming stripped 0 bases from V and 4 bases from J, with 6 bases between. Germline-derived CDR1 and CDR2 are LGHDT and YNNKEL (reference sequence). The CDR3 is 13 amino acids.

This clonotype has at least ten counts. The DNA of the CDR3 is TGTGCCAGCAGCATATCTGGAGCTAGCTGGCAAGAGACCCAGTACTTC. Its translation: CASSISGASWQETQYF. The genes are TRBV7-9 and TRBJ2-5; a possible D gene is TRBD2 (5 bases). Trimming stripped 5 bases from V and 2 bases from J, with 18 bases between. Germline values: CDR1 SEHNR, CDR2 FQNEAQ (reference sequence). This CDR3 region has 16 residues. Filled out from reference TRBV7-9 and TRBJ2-5, the complete variable domain reads DTGVSQNPRHKITKRGQNVTFRCDPISEHNRLYWYRQTLGQGPEFLTYFQNEAQLEKSRLLSDRFSAERPKGSFSTLEIQRTEQGDSAMYLCASSISGASWQETQYFGPGTRLLVL.

This clonotype came up a few times. The V gene is TRBV7-3, the J gene TRBJ2-3, with 8 nucleotides matching TRBD2. Germline CDR1 and CDR2: SGHTA and FQGTGA. The CDR3 covers 19 residues. Trimming removed 2 bases from V and 2 bases from J; junction bases left unmatched: 15. The CDR3 region is CASSLRASGSGGDTDTQYF. The CDR3, as DNA: TGTGCCAGCAGCTTACGCGCGTCAGGGAGCGGGGGAGACACAGATACGCAGTATTTT.

Only a few counts were recorded for this clonotype. The V gene is TRBV12-3 or TRBV12-4, the J gene TRBJ2-3; D possibly matches TRBD1 or TRBD2 (6 bases each). Trimming shortened V by 3 bases and J by 8 bases, and 12 bases separated the two germline ends. CDR3 length: 13 residues. The CDR3 bases are TGTGCCAGCAGTTTTGTGACGGGGGCTACGCAGTATTTT. This encodes CASSFVTGATQYF.

This sequence joins TRBV29-1 and TRBJ2-7, with D perhaps given as TRBD1 or TRBD2 (5 bases each). The germline V gene encodes CDR1 SQVTM and CDR2 ANQGSEA. CDR3 length: 14 residues. V gave up 3 bases and J gave up 4 bases, with 16 bases separating them. CDR3 sequence (DNA): TGCAGCGTTGAGTGGGAAGAGGGGCCATACGAGCAGTACTTC. This gives the protein CSVEWEEGPYEQYF.

The V and J genes are TRBV12-3 or TRBV12-4 and TRBJ1-5; tentatively, D is TRBD1 (5 bases). V was pared by 1 base and J by 6 bases, with 13 bases between. This CDR3 has 15 amino acids. For the CDR3, the DNA is TGTGCCAGCAGTTTAGGGTTCGGGGGGAGTCAGCCCCAGCATTTT. Protein sequence: CASSLGFGGSQPQHF.

The chain joins TRBV7-2 to TRBJ2-5; TRBD1 matches 7 bases. CDR3 length: 15 amino acids. Germline values: CDR1 SGHTA, CDR2 FQGNSA. Trimming removed 4 bases from V and 5 bases from J; junction bases left unmatched: 10. For the CDR3, the DNA is TGTGCCAGCAGCTCTATGGAAGGGGGCCGGGAGACCCAGTACTTC. Amino acids: CASSSMEGGRETQYF. Using reference TRBV7-2 and TRBJ2-5 for the parts outside the CDR3, the full variable domain is GAGVSQSPSNKVTEKGKDVELRCDPISGHTALYWYRQSLGQGLEFLIYFQGNSAPDKSGLPSDRFSAERTGGSVSTLTIQRTQQEDSAVYLCASSSMEGGRETQYFGPGTRLLVL.

The chain joins TRBV3-1 to TRBJ2-1; 12 positions agree with TRBD2. The J segment lost 6 bases and the V segment lost 0 bases, leaving 6 bases of the junction unmatched. The CDR3 covers 17 residues. Germline V gene data show CDR1 as LGHDT and CDR2 as YNNKEL (reference sequence). This chain's CDR3 is CASSQEVASGRANEQFF. The CDR3 region has the DNA TGTGCCAGCAGCCAAGAGGTTGCTAGCGGGAGGGCCAATGAGCAGTTCTTC.

This clonotype has just a few counts. CDR3 bases: TGTGCCAGCAGTAGAGGCCTTAATACAGGGTTCGGCTACACCTTC. Translated, it gives CASSRGLNTGFGYTF. This chain connects TRBV6-1 to TRBJ1-2; D is possibly TRBD1 (6 bases). Germline V lookup: CDR1 MNHNS, CDR2 SASEGT. This CDR3 region has 15 residues. With 5 bases removed from V and 8 bases from J, the gap between germline ends came to 21 bases.

This clonotype has just a few counts. The chain uses TRBV7-9 and TRBJ1-4; 7 bases fit TRBD1. The CDR3 sequence is 11 residues long. Unmatched junction bases numbered 2, after V lost 9 bases and J lost 7 bases. Germline V gene lookup returns CDR1 SEHNR and CDR2 FQNEAQ (reference sequence). The CDR3 loop reads CASGDSEKLFF. In nucleotides, the CDR3 is TGTGCCAGTGGGGACAGTGAAAAACTGTTTTTT.

This rearrangement joins TRBV6-1 to TRBJ2-7, with 10 bases that match TRBD2. V lost 4 bases and J lost 4; bases outside the gene matches: 10. CDR1 and CDR2 from the germline V gene are MNHNS and SASEGT. The CDR3 is 16 amino acids. The CDR3 coding sequence is TGTGCCAGCAGTGGGTACCTAGCGGGAGCTGCTTACGAGCAGTACTTC. Amino acids: CASSGYLAGAAYEQYF.

The chain joins TRBV5-1 to TRBJ1-1; 8 bases are shared with TRBD1. The CDR3 is 14 residues long. Germline V gene lookup returns CDR1 SGHRS and CDR2 YFSETQ. Trimming cost V 2 bases and J 6 bases; bases outside gene matches: 6. CDR3: CASSLPGQVAEAFF. The CDR3 region has the DNA TGCGCCAGCAGCTTACCGGGACAGGTCGCTGAAGCTTTCTTT.

This clonotype occurred many times. The V call is TRBV7-2, the J call TRBJ1-3; unclear D gene. This CDR3 has 13 residues. Germline CDR1 reads SGHTA; CDR2 reads FQGNSA. Trimming shortened V by 6 bases and J by 0 bases, and 6 bases separated the two germline ends. The CDR3 sequence is CASRKSSGNTIYF. In DNA form, the CDR3 reads TGTGCCAGCAGGAAGAGCTCTGGAAACACCATATATTTT.

The chain couples TRBV3-1 to TRBJ1-2, with 7 nucleotides matching TRBD1. The germline CDR1 and CDR2 sequences are LGHDT and YNNKEL (reference sequence). J gave up 4 bases and V 4 bases, and 9 bases lay outside the gene matches. The CDR3 consists of 15 residues. The CDR3 DNA reads TGTGCCAGCAGCCTAACGAAAGGGGGCAGCTATGGCTACACCTTC. Translating it yields CASSLTKGGSYGYTF.

V gene TRBV5-1 combines with J gene TRBJ2-1; TRBD2 might be the D (5 bases). The CDR3 runs to 15 residues. V was pared by 4 bases and J by 13 bases, with 24 bases between. CDR1 SGHRS and CDR2 YFSETQ come from the germline V gene. CDR3 sequence: CASSLPRTTGNSQFF. In DNA, the CDR3 is TGCGCCAGCAGCCTACCAAGAACGACCGGGAACTCCCAGTTCTTC.

This clonotype was seen a few times. This chain joins TRBV7-9 and TRBJ2-7; TRBD1 matches at 9 bases. With 6 bases clipped from V and 6 bases from J, the junction kept 9 bases outside the gene matches. CDR3 length: 14 amino acids. Germline loops: CDR1 SEHNR, CDR2 FQNEAQ (reference sequence). CDR3 region: CASRPGTGSLEQYF. The CDR3 nucleotides read TGTGCCAGCAGACCCGGGACAGGGTCCCTCGAGCAGTACTTC.

This clonotype was seen ten or more times. In nucleotides, the CDR3 is TGTGCCAGCAGCTTATCAGGTGACACTGAAGCTTTCTTT. Translated, it gives CASSLSGDTEAFF. This chain connects TRBV7-9 to TRBJ1-1; no reliable D call. The germline V gene encodes CDR1 SEHNR and CDR2 FQNEAQ (reference sequence). This CDR3 has 13 residues. Trimming shortened V by 2 bases and J by 3 bases, and 7 bases separated the two germline ends.

This chain connects TRBV5-1 to TRBJ2-3; D assignment may be TRBD1 or TRBD2 (5 bases each). Germline loops: CDR1 SGHRS, CDR2 YFSETQ. This CDR3 has 14 amino acids. Trimming took 4 bases from V and 9 from J, leaving 18 bases between them. CDR3: CASSDRDGKWTQYF. CDR3 nucleotide sequence: TGCGCCAGCAGCGACCGGGACGGAAAGTGGACGCAGTATTTT.

There are many counts of this clonotype. The chain employs TRBV29-1 and TRBJ1-1, with D perhaps TRBD1 (5 bases). V was clipped by 4 bases and J by 2 bases, with 14 bases between them. The CDR3 runs to 14 residues. Germline CDR1 reads SQVTM; CDR2 reads ANQGSEA. CDR3 amino acids: CSVGLSTGNTEAFF. CDR3 DNA: TGCAGCGTTGGGCTTAGTACAGGTAACACTGAAGCTTTCTTT.

This clonotype was detected only a few times. The V gene is TRBV18, the J gene TRBJ2-2; no clear D. Germline-derived CDR1 and CDR2 are KGHSH and LQKENI. The CDR3 consists of 18 residues. V lost 1 base, J lost 1 base, and 16 bases lay in between. The CDR3 loop reads CASSPLTPTGGNTGELFF. In nucleotides, the CDR3 is TGTGCCAGCTCACCACTTACTCCAACTGGCGGGAACACCGGGGAGCTGTTTTTT.

The chain is built from TRBV12-3 or TRBV12-4 and TRBJ2-5, with 9 nucleotides matching TRBD1. V was clipped by 6 bases and J by 4 bases; unmatched bases: 6. The CDR3 loop spans 14 amino acids. The CDR3 DNA is TGTGCCAGCAGACGGACAGGGGAAAGAGAGACCCAGTACTTC. This encodes CASRRTGERETQYF.

In its sample, this clonotype was seen once. This sequence joins TRBV11-2 and TRBJ1-1; D not certain. The germline V and J ends were trimmed by 5 bases and 5 bases, with 18 bases remaining between them. The CDR3 extends over 15 amino acids. Per germline, CDR1 SGHAT and CDR2 FQNNGV. The CDR3 sequence: CASSPGRLMGTEAFF. The CDR3 DNA reads as TGTGCCAGCAGCCCAGGCCGCCTTATGGGGACTGAAGCTTTCTTT. Supplemented by reference TRBV11-2 and TRBJ1-1, the full variable domain reads EAGVAQSPRYKIIEKRQSVAFWCNPISGHATLYWYQQILGQGPKLLIQFQNNGVVDDSQLPKDRFSAERLKGVDSTLKIQPAKLEDSAVYLCASSPGRLMGTEAFFGQGTRLTVV.

This clonotype was seen a few times. This chain links TRBV20-1 with TRBJ2-2; perhaps TRBD2 as D (7 bases). The CDR3 sequence is 15 residues long. Trimming cost V 0 bases and J 4 bases, with 12 bases left between them. The germline gives CDR1 DFQATT, CDR2 SNEGSKA (reference sequence). CDR3 coding DNA: TGCAGTGCTAGAGAAGGGGGGGTAGGCACCGGGGAGCTGTTTTTT. Protein sequence: CSAREGGVGTGELFF.